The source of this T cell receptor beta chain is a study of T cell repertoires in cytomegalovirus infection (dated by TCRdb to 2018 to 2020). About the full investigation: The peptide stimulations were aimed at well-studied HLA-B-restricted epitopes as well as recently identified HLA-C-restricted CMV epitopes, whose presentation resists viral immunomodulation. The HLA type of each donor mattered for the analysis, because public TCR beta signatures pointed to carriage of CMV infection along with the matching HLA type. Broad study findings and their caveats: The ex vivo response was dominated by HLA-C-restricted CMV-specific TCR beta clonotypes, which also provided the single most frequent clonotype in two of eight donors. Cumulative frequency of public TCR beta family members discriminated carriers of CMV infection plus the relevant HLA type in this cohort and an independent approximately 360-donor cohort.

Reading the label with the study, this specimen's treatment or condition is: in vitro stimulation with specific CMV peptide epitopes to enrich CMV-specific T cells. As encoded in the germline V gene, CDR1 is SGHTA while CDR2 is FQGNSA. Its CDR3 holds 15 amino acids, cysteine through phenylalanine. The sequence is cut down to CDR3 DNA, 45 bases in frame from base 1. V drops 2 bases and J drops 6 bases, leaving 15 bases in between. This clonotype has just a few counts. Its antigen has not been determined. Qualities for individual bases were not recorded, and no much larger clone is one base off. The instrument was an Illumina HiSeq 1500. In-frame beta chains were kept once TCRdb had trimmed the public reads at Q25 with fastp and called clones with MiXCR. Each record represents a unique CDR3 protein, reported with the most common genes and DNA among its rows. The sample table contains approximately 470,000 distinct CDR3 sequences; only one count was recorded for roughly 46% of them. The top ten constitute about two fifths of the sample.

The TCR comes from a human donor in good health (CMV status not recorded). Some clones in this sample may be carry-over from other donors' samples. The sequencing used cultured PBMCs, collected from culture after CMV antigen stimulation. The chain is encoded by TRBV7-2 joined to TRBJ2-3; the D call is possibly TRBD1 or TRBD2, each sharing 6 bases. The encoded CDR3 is CASSLRGLIRDTQYF. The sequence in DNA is TGTGCCAGCAGCTTACGGGGGCTCATAAGGGATACGCAGTATTTT.